These 21 T cell receptor beta chains originate from one sample sequenced in a study of metastatic and nonmetastatic thyroid tumors. Each patient went into thyroid surgery without having received any treatment. TCRdb re-called the PCR reads with MiXCR. The data hold fewer than 20,000 clones, with 20% to 25% observed a single time. Sample: tumor tissue. These receptors all come from a female donor with papillary thyroid cancer or a benign thyroid nodule (not recorded which). Some clones in this sample may be carry-over from other donors' samples.

This clone counts as medium-sized. The chain carries TRBV25-1 and TRBJ1-1, with 7 bases identical to TRBD1. CDR3 length equals 14 residues. Germline trimming cut 6 bases from V and 3 bases from J; bases unmatched to any gene: 7. CDR1 is MGHDK, CDR2 SYGVNS, per germline. The CDR3 DNA is TGTGCCAGCAGACAGACAGGGACGCACACTGAAGCTTTCTTT. Its translation: CASRQTGTHTEAFF.

This clone was seen only a few times. CDR3 region: CASSNNLGTEAFF. CDR3 coding DNA: TGTGCCAGCAGCAACAATCTCGGCACTGAAGCTTTCTTT. The V gene is TRBV6-2 or TRBV6-3, the J gene TRBJ1-1; D is undetermined. The CDR3 extends over 13 amino acids. In germline, CDR1 is MNHEY, CDR2 SVGEGT. V was pared by 6 bases and J by 4 bases, with 12 bases between.

At least ten counts were recorded for this clone. The V gene is TRBV11-2, the J gene TRBJ2-4; no definite D call. The V and J ends lost 1 base and 4 bases respectively, with 5 bases between them. The CDR3 length is 13 residues. In germline, CDR1 is SGHAT, CDR2 FQNNGV. CDR3 amino acids: CASSLAGKNIQYF. The CDR3 DNA is TGTGCCAGCAGCTTAGCAGGAAAAAACATTCAGTACTTC.

This clone has only a few counts. The chain is built from TRBV24-1 and TRBJ2-7, with 7 bases that match TRBD1. Unmatched junction bases numbered 12, after V lost 9 bases and J lost 5 bases. Germline lookup yields CDR1 KGHDR and CDR2 SFDVKD. The CDR3 runs to 14 residues. CDR3 residues: CATQPGDSVHEQYF. In nucleotides, the CDR3 is TGTGCCACCCAGCCCGGGGACAGTGTTCACGAGCAGTACTTC.

In this sample, this clone turned up many times. The chain uses TRBV29-1 and TRBJ2-7; TRBD1 aligns across 7 bases. The V gene end was trimmed by 4 bases and the J gene end by 6 bases; junction bases not matched to a gene: 6. Germline V CDR1 and CDR2: SQVTM, ANQGSEA. The length of the CDR3 is 12 residues. CDR3 sequence (DNA): TGCAGCGTTGGGACAGGTTCGATCGAGCAGTACTTC. It codes for CSVGTGSIEQYF.

This clone has just a few counts. This chain links TRBV6-2 or TRBV6-3 with TRBJ2-1; a possible D gene is TRBD1 (5 bases). The germline V and J ends were trimmed by 6 bases and 6 bases, with 12 bases remaining between them. From germline, CDR1 is MNHEY and CDR2 SVGEGT. The CDR3 contains 13 residues. CDR3 loop: CASRRGASNEQFF. The CDR3 DNA sequence: TGTGCCAGCAGAAGGGGCGCCAGCAATGAGCAGTTCTTC.

This clone qualifies as medium-sized (0.01 to 0.1%). The chain uses TRBV18 and TRBJ2-1, with 7 bases aligning to TRBD1. The trim removed 5 bases at V and 6 bases at J, leaving 4 bases unmatched. The CDR3 length is 13 residues. Germline CDR1 and CDR2: KGHSH and LQKENI. The CDR3 here is CASSRQGSNEQFF. For the CDR3, the DNA is TGTGCCAGCTCAAGACAGGGTAGCAATGAGCAGTTCTTC.

This clone has just a few counts. The V gene is TRBV28, the J gene TRBJ2-2, with D tentatively TRBD2 (5 bases). Germline V gene lookup returns CDR1 MDHEN and CDR2 SYDVKM. The V gene lost 2 bases and the J gene lost 0 bases, with 7 bases spanning the gap. This CDR3 has 15 amino acids. This CDR3 reads CASSLPGTNTGELFF. CDR3 sequence (DNA): TGTGCCAGCAGTTTACCCGGGACGAACACCGGGGAGCTGTTTTTT.

CDR3 nucleotide sequence: TGTGCCAGCAGCTTAGGACAGGTAGACTATGGCTACACCTTC. This encodes CASSLGQVDYGYTF. J is TRBJ1-2 and V is TRBV11-3, with D perhaps matching TRBD1 (6 bases). CDR1 and CDR2 from the germline V gene are SGHNT and YENEEA. This CDR3 is 14 amino acids long. Trimming took off 1 base at V and 3 bases at J, with 9 bases between the two ends.

This clone was seen a few times. At one end, the junction sequence differs from germline, possibly due to a read error. J is TRBJ2-1 and V is TRBV27, with 7 bases matching TRBD2. The CDR3 has 14 amino acids. Germline V gives CDR1 MNHEY, CDR2 SMNVEV (reference sequence). The CDR3 coding sequence is TGTGTCAGCGGGAAGACAGCGACCACAAATGAGCAGTTCTTC. Translated: CVSGKTATTNEQFF.

This clone was observed many times. This rearrangement joins TRBV20-1 to TRBJ2-3; the match to TRBD2 covers 11 bases. Germline V lookup: CDR1 DFQATT, CDR2 SNEGSKA (reference sequence). With V trimmed by 5 bases and J by 6 bases, 13 bases remained unmatched. CDR3 length: 16 residues. The CDR3 sequence: CSASLGLAGNLDTQYF. CDR3 DNA: TGCAGTGCTTCCCTTGGACTAGCGGGCAACCTGGATACGCAGTATTTT.

This clone has only a few counts. The chain uses TRBV29-1 and TRBJ1-1; D is possibly TRBD1 (6 bases). Trimming shortened V by 1 base and J by 3 bases, and 12 bases separated the two germline ends. This CDR3 has 14 amino acids. The germline V gene has CDR1 SQVTM and CDR2 ANQGSEA. Here the CDR3 reads CSVEAGQLDTEAFF. As DNA, the CDR3 is TGCAGCGTTGAAGCTGGACAGCTGGACACTGAAGCTTTCTTT.

Only a few counts were recorded for this clone. The chain combines TRBV6-5 with TRBJ2-7, with D hard to call. V lost 7 bases and J lost 4, with 11 bases in between. Germline CDR1 is MNHEY and CDR2 is SVGAGI. The CDR3 runs 12 residues. The CDR3 protein is CASKLGSYEQYF. The CDR3 bases are TGTGCCAGCAAGTTGGGAAGTTACGAGCAGTACTTC.

A remark on this clone: One end of the junction fails to match germline, which may point to a read error. The chain uses TRBV6-2 or TRBV6-3 and TRBJ2-3; D possibly uses TRBD1 or TRBD2 (5 bases each). The CDR3 runs to 18 residues. Germline CDR1 MNHEY, CDR2 SVGEGT. This CDR3 reads CASSYRTGGGRSTDKQYF. Here the CDR3 DNA reads TGTGCCAGCAGTTACAGAACGGGTGGGGGAAGAAGCACAGATAAGCAGTATTTT.

This chain connects TRBV6-1 to TRBJ1-5; D may be TRBD1 (5 bases). This CDR3 has 15 amino acids. V dropped 0 bases and J dropped 7 bases, with 13 bases sitting between them. Germline V gene sequence: CDR1 MNHNS, CDR2 SASEGT. CDR3 bases: TGTGCCAGCAGTGAAGCGGTGGCAGGGCGCCAGCCCCAGCATTTT. The encoded protein is CASSEAVAGRQPQHF.

A remark on this clone: In this CDR3 the conserved last residue, phenylalanine or tryptophan, is missing, so a read error is likely. This chain uses TRBV11-2 with TRBJ1-2; 7 bases agree with TRBD1. Germline lookup yields CDR1 SGHAT and CDR2 FQNNGV. After removal of 4 bases from V and 3 bases from J, the junction contained 11 bases not matched to a gene. The CDR3 has 16 amino acids. The CDR3 reads CASSSYQTGRDYGYTI. DNA of the CDR3: TGTGCCAGCAGCTCATATCAGACAGGGCGAGACTATGGCTACACCATC.

The chain joins TRBV18 to TRBJ1-2, with D possibly being TRBD1 (6 bases). This CDR3 is 13 amino acids long. The V end was cut by 2 bases, the J end by 8 bases, with 12 bases between. Germline CDR1 reads KGHSH; CDR2 reads LQKENI. CDR3 nucleotides: TGTGCCAGCTCACCAGAATCAGGGGTCGGCTACACCTTC. It specifies CASSPESGVGYTF. Based on the CDR3 plus reference TRBV18 and TRBJ1-2, the full variable domain is NAGVMQNPRHLVRRRGQEARLRCSPMKGHSHVYWYRQLPEEGLKFMVYLQKENIIDESGMPKERFSAEFPKEGPSILRIQQVVRGDSAAYFCASSPESGVGYTFGSGTRLTVV.

This clone was observed a handful of times. The J gene is TRBJ1-2, the V gene TRBV2, with TRBD1 identical over 9 bases. Looked up from germline, CDR1 is SNHLY and CDR2 is FYNNEI. The CDR3 has 13 residues. Germline trimming cut 9 bases from V and 5 bases from J; bases unmatched to any gene: 7. CDR3 region: CASHTGGAYGYTF. The CDR3 bases are TGTGCCAGTCATACAGGGGGCGCATATGGCTACACCTTC.

There are many counts of this clone. The rearrangement links TRBV6-5 to TRBJ1-3, with a weak D call TRBD1 (6 bases). The CDR3 has 16 amino acids. The germline V gene encodes CDR1 MNHEY and CDR2 SVGAGI. V was trimmed by 2 bases and J by 7 bases, leaving 18 bases between them. CDR3: CASSYRDGGARNTIYF. The DNA for the CDR3 is TGTGCCAGCAGTTACCGGGACGGGGGCGCTCGGAACACCATATATTTT.

This clone was detected ten times or more. The chain uses TRBV6-1 and TRBJ1-2; maybe TRBD1 (5 bases). V dropped 2 bases and J dropped 6 bases, with 13 bases sitting between them. This CDR3 region has 14 residues. Germline CDR1 reads MNHNS; CDR2 reads SASEGT. CDR3: CASSEPGLNNGYTF. The CDR3 nucleotides are TGTGCCAGCAGTGAACCGGGACTGAATAATGGCTACACCTTC.

This clone was seen repeatedly, ten times or more. The chain employs TRBV28 and TRBJ2-1; D ambiguous. The CDR3 consists of 14 residues. V lost 2 bases, J lost 0 bases, and 5 bases lay in between. The germline V gene encodes CDR1 MDHEN and CDR2 SYDVKM. In DNA form, the CDR3 reads TGTGCCAGCAGTTTAGTTAGCTCCTACAATGAGCAGTTCTTC. Translated: CASSLVSSYNEQFF.